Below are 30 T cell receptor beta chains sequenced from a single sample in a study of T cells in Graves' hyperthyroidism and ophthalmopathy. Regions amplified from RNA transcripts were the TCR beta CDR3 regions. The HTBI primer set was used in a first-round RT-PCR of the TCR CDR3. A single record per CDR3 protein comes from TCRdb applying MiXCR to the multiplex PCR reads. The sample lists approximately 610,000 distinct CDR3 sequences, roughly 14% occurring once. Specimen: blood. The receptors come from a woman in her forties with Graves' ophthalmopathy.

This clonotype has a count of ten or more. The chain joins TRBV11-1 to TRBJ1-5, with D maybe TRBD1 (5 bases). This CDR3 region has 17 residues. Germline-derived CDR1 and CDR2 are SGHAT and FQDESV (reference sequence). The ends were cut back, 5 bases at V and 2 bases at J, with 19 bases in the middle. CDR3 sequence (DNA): TGTGCCAGCAGCCCACACGGGACTCAGGGAGGCAATCAGCCCCAGCATTTT. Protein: CASSPHGTQGGNQPQHF. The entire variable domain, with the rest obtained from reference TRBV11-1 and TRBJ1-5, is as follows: EAEVAQSPRYKITEKSQAVAFWCDPISGHATLYWYRQILGQGPELLVQFQDESVVDDSQLPKDRFSAERLKGVDSTLKIQPAELGDSAMYLCASSPHGTQGGNQPQHFGDGTRLSIL.

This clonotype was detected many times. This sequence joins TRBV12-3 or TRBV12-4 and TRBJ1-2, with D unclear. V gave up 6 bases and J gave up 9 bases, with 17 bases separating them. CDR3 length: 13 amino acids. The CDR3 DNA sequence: TGTGCCAGCAGCCTTTTGGTTCCCGGGAGCTACACCTTC. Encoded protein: CASSLLVPGSYTF.

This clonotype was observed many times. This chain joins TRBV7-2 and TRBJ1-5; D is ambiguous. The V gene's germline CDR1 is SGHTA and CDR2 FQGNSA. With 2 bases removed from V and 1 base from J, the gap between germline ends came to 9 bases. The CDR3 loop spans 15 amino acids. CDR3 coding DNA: TGTGCCAGCAGCTTATTTGAGGGAAGCAATCAGCCCCAGCATTTT. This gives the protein CASSLFEGSNQPQHF. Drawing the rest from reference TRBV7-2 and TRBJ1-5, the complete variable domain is GAGVSQSPSNKVTEKGKDVELRCDPISGHTALYWYRQSLGQGLEFLIYFQGNSAPDKSGLPSDRFSAERTGGSVSTLTIQRTQQEDSAVYLCASSLFEGSNQPQHFGDGTRLSIL.

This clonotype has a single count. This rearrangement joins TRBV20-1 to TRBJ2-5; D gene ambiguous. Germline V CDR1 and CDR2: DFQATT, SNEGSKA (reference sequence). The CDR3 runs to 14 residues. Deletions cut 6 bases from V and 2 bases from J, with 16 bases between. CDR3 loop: CSALELAEQETQYF. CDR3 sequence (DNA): TGCAGTGCCCTAGAGCTTGCGGAGCAAGAGACCCAGTACTTC.

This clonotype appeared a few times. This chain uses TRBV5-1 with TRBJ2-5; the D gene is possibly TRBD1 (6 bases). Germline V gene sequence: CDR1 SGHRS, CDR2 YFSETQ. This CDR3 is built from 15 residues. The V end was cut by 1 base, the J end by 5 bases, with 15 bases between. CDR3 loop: CASSLFEGDRETQYF. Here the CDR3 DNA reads TGCGCCAGCAGCTTGTTCGAGGGGGATAGGGAGACCCAGTACTTC.

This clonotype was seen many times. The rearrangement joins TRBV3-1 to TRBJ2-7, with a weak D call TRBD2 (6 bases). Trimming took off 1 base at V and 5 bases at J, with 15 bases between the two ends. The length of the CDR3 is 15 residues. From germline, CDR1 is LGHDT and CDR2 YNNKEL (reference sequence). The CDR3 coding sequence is TGTGCCAGCAGCCAAGGGGGAGGCAGGGACGACGAGCAGTACTTC. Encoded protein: CASSQGGGRDDEQYF.

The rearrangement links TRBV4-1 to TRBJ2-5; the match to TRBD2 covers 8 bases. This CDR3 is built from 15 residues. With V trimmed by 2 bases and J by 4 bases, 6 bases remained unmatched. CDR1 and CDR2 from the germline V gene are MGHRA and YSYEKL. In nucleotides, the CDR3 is TGCGCCAGCAGCCAAACGACTAGCGTGACAGAGACCCAGTACTTC. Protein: CASSQTTSVTETQYF.

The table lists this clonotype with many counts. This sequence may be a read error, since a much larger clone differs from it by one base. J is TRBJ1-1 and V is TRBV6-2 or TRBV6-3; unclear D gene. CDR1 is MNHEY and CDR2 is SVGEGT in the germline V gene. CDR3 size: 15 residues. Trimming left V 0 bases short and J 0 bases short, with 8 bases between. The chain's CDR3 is CASSYSTRMNTEAFF. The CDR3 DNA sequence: TGTGCCAGCAGTTACTCGACAAGGATGAACACTGAAGCTTTCTTT.

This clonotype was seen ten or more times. The CDR3 DNA follows: TGTGCCAGCAGCCTGGGGGGGGGTGGATCAGCTCGACGGGAGCAGTACTTC. Its translation is CASSLGGGGSARREQYF. This chain connects TRBV11-2 to TRBJ2-7; TRBD2 aligns across 7 bases. The CDR3 extends over 17 amino acids. Germline V gene sequence: CDR1 SGHAT, CDR2 FQNNGV. Unmatched junction bases numbered 20, after V lost 5 bases and J lost 7 bases. Variable domain in full (rest from reference TRBV11-2 and TRBJ2-7): EAGVAQSPRYKIIEKRQSVAFWCNPISGHATLYWYQQILGQGPKLLIQFQNNGVVDDSQLPKDRFSAERLKGVDSTLKIQPAKLEDSAVYLCASSLGGGGSARREQYFGPGTRLTVT.

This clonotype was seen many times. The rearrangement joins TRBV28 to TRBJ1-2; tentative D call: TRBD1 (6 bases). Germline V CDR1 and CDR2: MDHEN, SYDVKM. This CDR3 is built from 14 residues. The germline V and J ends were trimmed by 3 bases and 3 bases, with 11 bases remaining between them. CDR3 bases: TGTGCCAGCAGTTTGGGGGACACATACTATGGCTACACCTTC. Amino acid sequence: CASSLGDTYYGYTF.

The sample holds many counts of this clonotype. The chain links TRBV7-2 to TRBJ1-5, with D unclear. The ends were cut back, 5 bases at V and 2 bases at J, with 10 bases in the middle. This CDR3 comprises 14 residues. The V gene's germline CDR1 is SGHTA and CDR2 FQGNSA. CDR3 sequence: CASSAGGGNQPQHF. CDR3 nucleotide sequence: TGTGCCAGCAGCGCCGGTGGGGGCAATCAGCCCCAGCATTTT.

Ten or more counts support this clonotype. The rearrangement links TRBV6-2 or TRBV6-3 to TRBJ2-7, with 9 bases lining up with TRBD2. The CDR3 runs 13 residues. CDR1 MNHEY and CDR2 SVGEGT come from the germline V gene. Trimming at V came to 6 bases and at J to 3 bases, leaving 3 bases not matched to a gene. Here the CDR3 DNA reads TGTGCCAGCAGAGGGACTAGCAGCTACGAGCAGTACTTC. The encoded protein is CASRGTSSYEQYF.

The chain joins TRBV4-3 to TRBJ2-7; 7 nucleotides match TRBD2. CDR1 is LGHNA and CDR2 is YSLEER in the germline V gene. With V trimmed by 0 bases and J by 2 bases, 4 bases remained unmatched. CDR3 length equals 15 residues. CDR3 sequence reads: CASSQEASGAYEQYF. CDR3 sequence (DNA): TGCGCCAGCAGCCAAGAGGCTAGCGGTGCCTACGAGCAGTACTTC.

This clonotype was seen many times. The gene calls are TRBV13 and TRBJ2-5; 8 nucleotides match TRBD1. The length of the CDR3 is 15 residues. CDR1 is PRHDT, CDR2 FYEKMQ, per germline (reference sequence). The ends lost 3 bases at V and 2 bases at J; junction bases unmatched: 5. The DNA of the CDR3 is TGTGCCAGCAGCTTTAACCGGGACAGGCAAGAGACCCAGTACTTC. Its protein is CASSFNRDRQETQYF.

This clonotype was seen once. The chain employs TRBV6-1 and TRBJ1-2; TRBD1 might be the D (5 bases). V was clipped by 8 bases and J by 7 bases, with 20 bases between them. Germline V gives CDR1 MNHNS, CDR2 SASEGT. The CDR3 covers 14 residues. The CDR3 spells CASARSGGGSGYTF. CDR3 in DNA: TGTGCCAGCGCAAGAAGTGGGGGGGGGTCTGGCTACACCTTC.

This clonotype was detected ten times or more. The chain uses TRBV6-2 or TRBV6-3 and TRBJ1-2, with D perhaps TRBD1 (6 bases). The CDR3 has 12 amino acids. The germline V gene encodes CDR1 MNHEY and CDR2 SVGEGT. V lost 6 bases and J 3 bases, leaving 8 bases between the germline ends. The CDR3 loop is CASRRGDYGYTF. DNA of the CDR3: TGTGCCAGCAGAAGGGGGGACTATGGCTACACCTTC.

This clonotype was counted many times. CDR3 bases: TGTGCCAGCAGCCGAGGGCCCGGGGAGCAGTACTTC. Translated, it gives CASSRGPGEQYF. V gene TRBV13 combines with J gene TRBJ2-7, with D maybe TRBD2 (5 bases). Germline V gives CDR1 PRHDT, CDR2 FYEKMQ (reference sequence). This CDR3 has 12 residues. V was pared by 5 bases and J by 7 bases, with 12 bases between.

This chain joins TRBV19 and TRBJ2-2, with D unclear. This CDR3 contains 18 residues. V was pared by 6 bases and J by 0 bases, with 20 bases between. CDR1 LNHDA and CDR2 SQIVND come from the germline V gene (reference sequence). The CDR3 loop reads CASSVLFPRLPNTGELFF. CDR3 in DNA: TGTGCCAGTAGCGTTTTGTTCCCCAGGCTCCCGAACACCGGGGAGCTGTTTTTT.

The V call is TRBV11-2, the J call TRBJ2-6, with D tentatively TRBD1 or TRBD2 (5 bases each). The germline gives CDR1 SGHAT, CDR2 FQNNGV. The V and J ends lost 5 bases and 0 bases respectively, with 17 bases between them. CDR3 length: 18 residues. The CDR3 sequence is CASSRGVGGNSGANVLTF. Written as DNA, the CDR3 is TGTGCCAGCAGCCGAGGGGTTGGGGGAAACTCTGGGGCCAACGTCCTGACTTTC.

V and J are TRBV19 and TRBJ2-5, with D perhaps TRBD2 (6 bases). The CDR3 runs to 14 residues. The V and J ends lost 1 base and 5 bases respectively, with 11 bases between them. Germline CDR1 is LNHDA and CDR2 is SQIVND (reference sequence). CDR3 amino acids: CASSIAGVGETQYF. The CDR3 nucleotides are TGTGCCAGTAGTATAGCGGGAGTGGGGGAGACCCAGTACTTC.

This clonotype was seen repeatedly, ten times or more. DNA for the CDR3: TGCAGCGTTGTCTTACGGAGCTCCTACGAGCAGTACTTC. Translation gives CSVVLRSSYEQYF. The J gene is TRBJ2-7, the V gene TRBV29-1; no clear D. CDR1 is SQVTM and CDR2 is ANQGSEA in the germline V gene. The V and J ends lost 4 bases and 0 bases respectively, with 10 bases between them. The CDR3 runs 13 residues.

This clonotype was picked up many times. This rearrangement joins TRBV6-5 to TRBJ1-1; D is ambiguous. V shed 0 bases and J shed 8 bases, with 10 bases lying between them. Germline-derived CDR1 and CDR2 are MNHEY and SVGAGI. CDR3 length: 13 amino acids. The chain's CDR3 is CASSYSTGAEAFF. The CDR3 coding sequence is TGTGCCAGCAGTTACTCGACTGGAGCCGAAGCTTTCTTT.

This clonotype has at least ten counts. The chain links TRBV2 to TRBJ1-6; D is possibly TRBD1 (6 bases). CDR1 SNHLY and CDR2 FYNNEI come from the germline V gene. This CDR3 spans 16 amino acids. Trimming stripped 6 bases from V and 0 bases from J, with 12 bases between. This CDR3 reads CASSHRVDSYNSPLHF. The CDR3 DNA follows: TGTGCCAGCAGCCACAGGGTGGACTCCTATAATTCACCCCTCCACTTT.

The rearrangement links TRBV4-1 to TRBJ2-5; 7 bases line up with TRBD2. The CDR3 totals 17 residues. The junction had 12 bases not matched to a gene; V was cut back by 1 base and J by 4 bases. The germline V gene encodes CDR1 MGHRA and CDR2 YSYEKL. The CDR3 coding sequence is TGCGCCAGCAGCCAAGCTGGTTCCGGGAGGACTCTAGAGACCCAGTACTTC. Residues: CASSQAGSGRTLETQYF.

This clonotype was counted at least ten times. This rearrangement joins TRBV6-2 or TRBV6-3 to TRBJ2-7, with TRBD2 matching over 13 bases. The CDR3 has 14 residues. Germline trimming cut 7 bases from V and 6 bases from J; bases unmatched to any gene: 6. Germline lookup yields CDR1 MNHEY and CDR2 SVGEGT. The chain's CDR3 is CASIRTSGSAEQYF. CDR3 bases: TGTGCCAGCATCCGGACTAGCGGGAGCGCCGAGCAGTACTTC.

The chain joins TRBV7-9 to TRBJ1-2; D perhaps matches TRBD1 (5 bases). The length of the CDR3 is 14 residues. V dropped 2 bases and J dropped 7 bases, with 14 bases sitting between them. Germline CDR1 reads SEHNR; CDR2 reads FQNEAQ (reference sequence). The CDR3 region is CASSLSIGDPGYTF. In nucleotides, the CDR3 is TGTGCCAGCAGCTTATCGATAGGGGACCCTGGCTACACCTTC.

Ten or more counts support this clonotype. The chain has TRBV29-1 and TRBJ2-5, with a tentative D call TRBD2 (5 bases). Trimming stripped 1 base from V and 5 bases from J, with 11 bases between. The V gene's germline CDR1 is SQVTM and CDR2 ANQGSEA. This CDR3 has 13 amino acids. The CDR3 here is CSVEVSGYETQYF. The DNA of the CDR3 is TGCAGCGTTGAAGTATCGGGATATGAGACCCAGTACTTC.

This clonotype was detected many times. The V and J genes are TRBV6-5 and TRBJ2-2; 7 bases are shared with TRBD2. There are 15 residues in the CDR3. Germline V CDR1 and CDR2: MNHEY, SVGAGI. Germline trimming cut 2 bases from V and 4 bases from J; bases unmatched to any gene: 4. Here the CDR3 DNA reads TGTGCCAGCAGTTACGGGGGGGGAGTCACCGGGGAGCTGTTTTTT. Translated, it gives CASSYGGGVTGELFF.

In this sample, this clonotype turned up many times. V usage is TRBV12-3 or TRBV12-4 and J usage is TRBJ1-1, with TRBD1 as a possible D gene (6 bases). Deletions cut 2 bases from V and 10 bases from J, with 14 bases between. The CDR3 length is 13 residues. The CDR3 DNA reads TGTGCCAGCAGTTTAAGGGGGGGCTTGGCAGCTTTCTTT. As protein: CASSLRGGLAAFF.

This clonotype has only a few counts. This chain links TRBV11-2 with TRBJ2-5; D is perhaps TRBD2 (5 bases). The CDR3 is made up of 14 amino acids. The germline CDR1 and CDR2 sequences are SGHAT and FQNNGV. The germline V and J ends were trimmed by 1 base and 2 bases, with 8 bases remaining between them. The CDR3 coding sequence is TGTGCCAGCAGCTTAGTAGAGGGTCAAGAGACCCAGTACTTC. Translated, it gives CASSLVEGQETQYF.